This T cell receptor beta chain was profiled in a study of blood T cell repertoires in COVID-19. CDR1 and CDR2 from the germline V gene are MDHEN and SYDVKM. This CDR3 contains 14 residues. The V and J ends lost 5 bases and 4 bases, in that order; junction bases with no gene match: 8. Methods used by the authors: Reference gene primer amplification gave estimated nucleated cell counts. Assay used: immunoSEQ multiplex PCR; TCRdb lists only in-frame clones, some missing. V and J calls and clone size are given by that table; D and trimming were obtained from the DNA. This sample has a few hundred thousand clones, with 70% to 90% found just once.

The chain joins TRBV28 to TRBJ2-7; 7 bases agree with TRBD2. Sample: PBMCs or T cells enriched from blood (not recorded which). This clonotype originated in a woman aged 18-35 years who had been exposed to COVID-19. The CDR3 DNA follows: TGTGCCAGCAGTCGAGGCGGGAGTGGGTACGAGCAGTACTTC. It specifies CASSRGGSGYEQYF.